The entry below describes one T cell receptor beta chain. As yet, its antigen is unknown. This specimen belongs to a study of vaccination and CD4 T cells after COVID-19. The treatment denotes: roughly nine-day PBMC culture with coronavirus spike peptide pools or control peptides (ViraFEST assay). The Oncomine TCR Beta short-read assay was applied to DNA of cultured CD4+ T cells. TCRdb processed the PCR reads anew with MiXCR; each CDR3 protein has one entry. The table lists about 18,000 distinct CDR3 sequences, approximately 53% of them singletons. Sequenced material: CD4+ T cells from blood, cultured in vitro. This TCR was recovered from a human donor who had recovered from COVID-19.

The DNA for the CDR3 is TGTGCCTGGAGTGAGGTTAGCCCGGGAGCTCAGCCCCAGCATTTT. The encoded protein is CAWSEVSPGAQPQHF. V is TRBV30 and J is TRBJ1-5; D unresolved. Germline V lookup: CDR1 GTSNPN, CDR2 SVGIG (reference sequence). The CDR3 has 15 residues. With 1 base removed from V and 6 bases from J, the gap between germline ends came to 16 bases.